This is a list of T cell receptor beta chains from one sample in a study of blood T cells in healthy people across ages. TCRdb itself ran the 5' RACE reads through MiXCR, one entry per CDR3 protein. The sample has approximately 730,000 distinct CDR3 sequences, more than 40% seen once; the top ten hold 20% to 25%. The sequenced material came from blood. Every receptor here comes from a woman aged 60 to 75 in good health. Each CDR3 is given with its conserved first and last residue. Each record gives: V gene, D gene, clone size, J gene, CDR3 DNA, CDR3 protein. A D gene is named only where the DNA matches it firmly. Clone size is shown for a subset of rows, as once, few, many or a class of expanded clone.

V gene: TRBV11-2; D gene: -; clone size: few; J gene: TRBJ2-5; CDR3 DNA: TGTGCCAGCAGCTTAGCTGTGGGGGGGCAGGAGACCCAGTACTTC; CDR3 protein: CASSLAVGGQETQYF
V gene: TRBV13; D gene: -; clone size: -; J gene: TRBJ2-3; CDR3 DNA: TGTGCCAGCAGCTTACAGCGGGGACACACAGATACGCAGTATTTT; CDR3 protein: CASSLQRGHTDTQYF
V gene: TRBV20-1; D gene: -; clone size: -; J gene: TRBJ2-3; CDR3 DNA: TGCAGTGCTAGAGCCCTCGGACGGGAAAGCCGGAGCACAGATACGCAGTATTTT; CDR3 protein: CSARALGRESRSTDTQYF
V gene: TRBV11-2; D gene: -; clone size: few; J gene: TRBJ1-6; CDR3 DNA: TGTGCCAGCAGCCCCAGGGTGGTATCGGATTCACCCCTCCACTTT; CDR3 protein: CASSPRVVSDSPLHF
V gene: TRBV14; D gene: TRBD2; clone size: few; J gene: TRBJ2-3; CDR3 DNA: TGTGCCAGCAGCCAAGATTACCTAGCGGCCACAGATACGCAGTATTTT; CDR3 protein: CASSQDYLAATDTQYF
V gene: TRBV6-5; D gene: -; clone size: -; J gene: TRBJ2-5; CDR3 DNA: TGTGCCAGCAGTTACTCGTTTACATCGTACCAAGAGACCCAGTACTTC; CDR3 protein: CASSYSFTSYQETQYF
V gene: TRBV20-1; D gene: -; clone size: -; J gene: TRBJ2-1; CDR3 DNA: TGCAGTGCTAGTATTGTGGGCGAAACCTACAATGAGCAGTTCTTC; CDR3 protein: CSASIVGETYNEQFF
V gene: TRBV20-1; D gene: TRBD2; clone size: -; J gene: TRBJ2-1; CDR3 DNA: TGCAGTGCTAGAGATGCTTCTAGCGGGGTATACAATGAGCAGTTCTTC; CDR3 protein: CSARDASSGVYNEQFF
V gene: TRBV27; D gene: -; clone size: few; J gene: TRBJ2-7; CDR3 DNA: TGTGCCAGCACTCCCGGGCTCACCCCCTACAATGAGCAGTACTTC; CDR3 protein: CASTPGLTPYNEQYF
V gene: TRBV12-3/TRBV12-4; D gene: TRBD1; clone size: -; J gene: TRBJ2-7; CDR3 DNA: TGTGCCAGCAGCAAAGACAGGGGTTCCTACGAGCAGTACTTC; CDR3 protein: CASSKDRGSYEQYF
V gene: TRBV7-6; D gene: -; clone size: -; J gene: TRBJ1-2; CDR3 DNA: TGTGCCAGCAGCCTAGGGGATAGGGGTGACGGCTACACCTTC; CDR3 protein: CASSLGDRGDGYTF
V gene: TRBV20-1; D gene: TRBD2; clone size: -; J gene: TRBJ2-7; CDR3 DNA: TGCAGTGCTGGGGTGTCCGCGGGAGGATCTACCTACGAGCAGTACTTC; CDR3 protein: CSAGVSAGGSTYEQYF
V gene: TRBV7-3; D gene: TRBD2; clone size: few; J gene: TRBJ2-7; CDR3 DNA: TGTGCCAGCAGCTTATGGGGGGGAACCTACGAGCAGTACTTC; CDR3 protein: CASSLWGGTYEQYF
V gene: TRBV7-3; D gene: -; clone size: -; J gene: TRBJ2-4; CDR3 DNA: TGTGCCAGCAGCTTACAGGCAGGGGGGGGCATTCAGTACTTC; CDR3 protein: CASSLQAGGGIQYF
V gene: TRBV27; D gene: TRBD1; clone size: -; J gene: TRBJ1-5; CDR3 DNA: TGTGCCAGCAGTCCAACACCCGGGACAGGGCATCAGCCCCAGCATTTT; CDR3 protein: CASSPTPGTGHQPQHF
V gene: TRBV6-1; D gene: TRBD1; clone size: once; J gene: TRBJ2-6; CDR3 DNA: TGTGCCAGCCGACAGGGGTTCTTCTCTGGGGCCAACGTCCTGACTTTC; CDR3 protein: CASRQGFFSGANVLTF
V gene: TRBV11-3; D gene: TRBD2; clone size: -; J gene: TRBJ2-5; CDR3 DNA: TGTGCCAGCAGCTTAGGCAATAGCGGGGGTGAGACCCAGTACTTC; CDR3 protein: CASSLGNSGGETQYF
V gene: TRBV3-1; D gene: -; clone size: -; J gene: TRBJ1-1; CDR3 DNA: TGTGCCAGCAGCCAAGAGAACAGTAACACTGAAGCTTTCTTT; CDR3 protein: CASSQENSNTEAFF
V gene: TRBV20-1; D gene: TRBD1; clone size: -; J gene: TRBJ1-1; CDR3 DNA: TGCAGTGCTAGGGTTGGGGACAGGGGAGCTTTCTTT; CDR3 protein: CSARVGDRGAFF
V gene: TRBV7-2; D gene: -; clone size: many; J gene: TRBJ2-5; CDR3 DNA: TGTGCCAGCAGCCGGGACTTTTCGGGAGAGACCCAGTACTTC; CDR3 protein: CASSRDFSGETQYF
V gene: TRBV10-3; D gene: TRBD1; clone size: -; J gene: TRBJ1-1; CDR3 DNA: TGTGCCATCACCGTGGGGGACAGGGGTAACGAAGCTTTCTTT; CDR3 protein: CAITVGDRGNEAFF
V gene: TRBV19; D gene: -; clone size: few; J gene: TRBJ2-6; CDR3 DNA: TGTGCCAGTAGTATAGATGGGTCTGGGGCCAACGTCCTGACTTTC; CDR3 protein: CASSIDGSGANVLTF
V gene: TRBV20-1; D gene: TRBD1; clone size: -; J gene: TRBJ2-5; CDR3 DNA: TGCAGTGCTAGAGCCCCGACAGGGTCCCAAGAGACCCAGTACTTC; CDR3 protein: CSARAPTGSQETQYF
V gene: TRBV7-9; D gene: TRBD1; clone size: many; J gene: TRBJ1-2; CDR3 DNA: TGTGCCAGCAGCTTGGGGACAGGTTATGGCTACACCTTC; CDR3 protein: CASSLGTGYGYTF
V gene: TRBV9; D gene: -; clone size: -; J gene: TRBJ2-1; CDR3 DNA: TGTGCCAGCAGCGTAGCTACTGGACAGACCTCCTACAATGAGCAGTTCTTC; CDR3 protein: CASSVATGQTSYNEQFF
V gene: TRBV2; D gene: -; clone size: few; J gene: TRBJ1-5; CDR3 DNA: TGTGCCAGCAGTGTGCAGAGCCCCAATCAGCCCCAGCATTTT; CDR3 protein: CASSVQSPNQPQHF
V gene: TRBV11-2; D gene: TRBD1; clone size: -; J gene: TRBJ2-2; CDR3 DNA: TGTGCCAGCAGCCAACTCAGGGGGAATGCCGGGGAGCTGTTTTTT; CDR3 protein: CASSQLRGNAGELFF
V gene: TRBV18; D gene: TRBD1; clone size: few; J gene: TRBJ2-7; CDR3 DNA: TGTGCCACCACCAAGGACAGGGATTCCTACGAGCAGTACTTC; CDR3 protein: CATTKDRDSYEQYF
V gene: TRBV25-1; D gene: TRBD2; clone size: few; J gene: TRBJ2-1; CDR3 DNA: TGTGCCAGCAGACCCTCATACGGGACTAGCCCCTACAATGAGCAGTTCTTC; CDR3 protein: CASRPSYGTSPYNEQFF
V gene: TRBV4-3; D gene: -; clone size: once; J gene: TRBJ2-1; CDR3 DNA: TGCGCCAGCAGCCAAGGGGGTCCAGGGGATGAGCAGTTCTTC; CDR3 protein: CASSQGGPGDEQFF
V gene: TRBV5-1; D gene: -; clone size: -; J gene: TRBJ2-7; CDR3 DNA: TGCGCCAGCAGCAGGACGTTAAGCTCCTACGAGCAGTACTTC; CDR3 protein: CASSRTLSSYEQYF
V gene: TRBV6-1; D gene: TRBD2; clone size: -; J gene: TRBJ2-1; CDR3 DNA: TGTGCCAGCAGTGAAGCTAGCGGGCCCTTGGGGAATGAGCAGTTCTTC; CDR3 protein: CASSEASGPLGNEQFF
V gene: TRBV9; D gene: -; clone size: few; J gene: TRBJ2-5; CDR3 DNA: TGTGCCAGCAGCCGGACCGTACGAGAGACCCAGTACTTC; CDR3 protein: CASSRTVRETQYF
V gene: TRBV28; D gene: -; clone size: -; J gene: TRBJ1-1; CDR3 DNA: TGTGCCAGCAGTTTTGAGGGCAAAGCTTTCTTT; CDR3 protein: CASSFEGKAFF
V gene: TRBV29-1; D gene: TRBD2; clone size: -; J gene: TRBJ2-7; CDR3 DNA: TGCAGCGCCGTGGGCGGGGGGCCCCGGGAGCAGTACTTC; CDR3 protein: CSAVGGGPREQYF
V gene: TRBV29-1; D gene: -; clone size: many; J gene: TRBJ2-5; CDR3 DNA: TGCAGCGTTTGGACCTATTCCCAAGAGACCCAGTACTTC; CDR3 protein: CSVWTYSQETQYF
V gene: TRBV28; D gene: TRBD1; clone size: -; J gene: TRBJ2-6; CDR3 DNA: TGTGCCAGCAGGTGGGACAGGGTTGCCGGGGCCAACGTCCTGACTTTC; CDR3 protein: CASRWDRVAGANVLTF
V gene: TRBV18; D gene: TRBD1; clone size: many; J gene: TRBJ2-7; CDR3 DNA: TGTGCCAGCTCACCGGCGGGGACAGGGTACCGCGAGCAGTACTTC; CDR3 protein: CASSPAGTGYREQYF
V gene: TRBV12-3/TRBV12-4; D gene: -; clone size: -; J gene: TRBJ1-3; CDR3 DNA: TGTGCCAGCAGGTCCGGGTGGGATGGAAACACCATATATTTT; CDR3 protein: CASRSGWDGNTIYF
V gene: TRBV6-5; D gene: -; clone size: few; J gene: TRBJ1-6; CDR3 DNA: TGTGCCAGCAGTTACCCAGGAGGGTCACCCCTCCACTTT; CDR3 protein: CASSYPGGSPLHF
V gene: TRBV20-1; D gene: -; clone size: few; J gene: TRBJ2-7; CDR3 DNA: TGCAGTGCTAGAGTCGGCAGGGGCTACGAGCAGTACTTC; CDR3 protein: CSARVGRGYEQYF
V gene: TRBV20-1; D gene: -; clone size: -; J gene: TRBJ2-5; CDR3 DNA: TGCAGTGAAAGGGGGCTAACGGGAGCGGGGCAAGAGACCCAGTACTTC; CDR3 protein: CSERGLTGAGQETQYF
V gene: TRBV4-3; D gene: -; clone size: -; J gene: TRBJ2-1; CDR3 DNA: TGCGCCAGCAGCCAGACGGTTTATGAGACCCAGTTCTTC; CDR3 protein: CASSQTVYETQFF
V gene: TRBV6-2/TRBV6-3; D gene: -; clone size: few; J gene: TRBJ2-7; CDR3 DNA: TGTGCCAGCAGTTGGTCAGAAACCCAGTACTTC; CDR3 protein: CASSWSETQYF
V gene: TRBV20-1; D gene: -; clone size: -; J gene: TRBJ2-3; CDR3 DNA: TGCAGTGCTAGAGAGTGGGAAAGCACAGATACGCAGTATTTT; CDR3 protein: CSAREWESTDTQYF
V gene: TRBV29-1; D gene: -; clone size: many; J gene: TRBJ2-3; CDR3 DNA: TGCAGCCCCAGGACCGGAGATACGCAGTATTTT; CDR3 protein: CSPRTGDTQYF
V gene: TRBV12-3/TRBV12-4; D gene: -; clone size: -; J gene: TRBJ2-3; CDR3 DNA: TGTGCCAGCAGTTTCGGGGGGCGTGAAGATACGCAGTATTTT; CDR3 protein: CASSFGGREDTQYF